This TCR beta chain was observed in a study of follicular helper T cells after annual influenza vaccination. On the study more broadly: For some subjects, blood spans the 2013-2014, 2014-2015 and 2015-2016 annual vaccinations.

The study's findings and limits: ICOS+CD38+ cTfh clonality change tracked circulating plasmablast frequency change. Successive annual vaccinations recalled a recurrent oligoclonal ICOS+CD38+ cTfh response with influenza-specific clonotypes.

CDR1 and CDR2 (germline): LNHDA, SQIVND (reference sequence). This CDR3 is built from 12 residues. Trimming cost V 5 bases and J 8 bases, with 12 bases left between them. Only in-frame clones appear in the TCRdb table, and some are missing; sequencing was by immunoSEQ multiplex PCR. The table has about 11,000 clones, roughly 80% seen once. This clone has only a few counts. Antigen specificity is unknown. Donors with HIV/AIDS, active malignancy, immunomodulators or active illness were excluded. The TCR originated in an adult who received the influenza vaccine. Specimen: CXCR5- memory CD4+ T cells sorted from blood, collected 6 weeks after influenza vaccination. The chain is built from TRBV19 and TRBJ1-2; the D gene is possibly TRBD1 (6 bases). The CDR3 bases are TGTGCCAGTAGTTCTCAGGGGTTCGGCTACACCTTC. This gives the protein CASSSQGFGYTF.